This is a list of T cell receptor beta chains from one sample in a study of blood T cell repertoires in COVID-19. Sequencing was performed with immunoSEQ multiplex PCR; in TCRdb, only in-frame clones are kept and a portion is missing. The top ten hold approximately 1.2% of the sample, which has approximately 160,000 clones, approximately 85% seen once. The source material was peripheral blood. Receptor source: a man aged 60-69 years who had recovered from COVID-19. Both conserved end residues are part of each CDR3.

J	V	CDR3
TRBJ2-5	TRBV7-2	CASSELGQPQETQYF
TRBJ1-2	TRBV30	CAWIWRGSDGYTF
TRBJ1-2	TRBV7-3	CASSPGTANYGYTF
TRBJ1-2	TRBV6-5	CASMGHANYGYTF
TRBJ2-7	TRBV6-5	CATDREDEQYF
TRBJ1-2	TRBV4-1	CASSQAQGRGYTF
TRBJ2-3	TRBV5-1	CASSLSSGADTQYF
TRBJ2-3	TRBV3-1/TRBV3-2	CASSQALAGSTDTQYF
TRBJ1-2	TRBV4-1	CASSQEDRESYGYTF
TRBJ2-5	TRBV19	CASSPGLQGGETQYF
TRBJ1-2	TRBV7-6	CASSPGPGVEGYTF
TRBJ2-1	TRBV5-1	CASSFGGVQIYNEQFF
TRBJ1-1	TRBV7-9	CASSITTGNTEAFF
TRBJ2-3	TRBV3-1/TRBV3-2	CASRRGLAGGPPDTQYF
TRBJ2-1	TRBV11-2	CASSSLAGGRQTNEQFF
TRBJ2-7	TRBV10-3	CAIKGQGGPPEQYF
TRBJ2-1	TRBV14	CASSVSRTGGYNEQFF
TRBJ1-1	TRBV4-1	CASSQRTGGDTEAFF
TRBJ1-1	TRBV10-3	CAISESDRGASVNTEAFF
TRBJ1-1	TRBV27	CASSLSSLNTEAFF
TRBJ2-3	TRBV19	CASSTSGGADTQYF
TRBJ2-3	TRBV24-1	CATRDSGVPDTQYF
TRBJ1-2	TRBV15	CATSPPDRPGYGYTF
TRBJ1-5	TRBV7-3	CASSFPGGTVHQPQHF
TRBJ2-2	TRBV10-2	CASSLDRGDTGELFF
TRBJ2-5	TRBV5-1	CASSSGQGGETQYF
TRBJ2-5	TRBV4-3	CASSQDLLAGGETQYF
TRBJ2-3	TRBV11-3	CASSLGGQSSDTQYF
TRBJ1-1	TRBV11-1	CASSQHKTGHTEAFF
TRBJ2-7	TRBV27	CASSLRGGGTYEQYF
TRBJ2-2	TRBV7-2	CASSLESYSPVGELFF
TRBJ1-5	TRBV6-5	CASRPTGYSNQPQHF
TRBJ2-7	TRBV3-1/TRBV3-2	CASSQEQGPSYEQYF
TRBJ1-2	TRBV9	CASSVDTGFSGYTF
TRBJ1-5	TRBV23-1	CANQGNQPQHF
TRBJ2-1	TRBV3-1/TRBV3-2	CASSPDRDKRFF
TRBJ1-5	TRBV5-6	CASSLSAGTPNQPQHF
TRBJ1-5	TRBV30	CAWTADSNQPQHF
TRBJ1-4	TRBV5-3	CARSAGPWGFNEKLFF
TRBJ1-4	TRBV5-1	CASSPGGSSEKLFF
TRBJ2-2	TRBV7-3	CASSSSRGGEHRELFF
TRBJ2-2	TRBV9	CASSVTGTGPPNTGELFF
TRBJ2-3	TRBV7-3	CASSLDRYTDTQYF
TRBJ2-2	TRBV25-1	CASSVGDRGITGELFF
TRBJ2-7	TRBV6-2/TRBV6-3	CASSYNFGTGIHEQYF
TRBJ2-3	TRBV3-1/TRBV3-2	CASSHGRGGPGTDTQYF
TRBJ2-5	TRBV28	CASSLNEQGDGETQYF